This T cell receptor (beta chain) stems from a study of beta chain features in type 1 diabetes. Whole-study results and caveats: There was a moderate but significant shortening of TCRB CDR3s in all four CD4+ subsets of Type 1 diabetes patients. Researchers reported that naive, central memory and Treg TCRB repertoires appeared more similar in patients than in healthy donors.

The CDR3 loop spans 13 amino acids. Germline V gene data show CDR1 as LNHDA and CDR2 as SQIVND (reference sequence). V lost 6 bases and J lost 6, with 12 bases in between. This clone was found a few times. The antigen remains unidentified. Of the isolated RNA, all was reverse transcribed, and so the sequenced material was expressed TCRB transcripts. This table comes from immunoSEQ multiplex PCR, and its TCRdb copy is limited to in-frame clones, with some not included. Here the sample spans 600,000 to 700,000 clones, approximately 13% being singletons. Material for sequencing was naive CD4+ T cells from blood. The rearrangement links TRBV19 to TRBJ1-5, with D unresolved. The receptor was derived from a man aged 25-45 years with type 1 diabetes. CDR3 region: CASSLDVSQPQHF. The CDR3 DNA is TGTGCCAGTAGCCTCGACGTAAGTCAGCCCCAGCATTTT.